This T cell receptor (beta chain) came from a study of shared clonotypes between healthy human individuals. This clone was seen only a few times. As yet, its antigen is unknown. Trimming shortened V by 3 bases and J by 0 bases, and 10 bases separated the two germline ends. The CDR3 extends over 15 amino acids. Looked up from germline, CDR1 is SGDLS and CDR2 is YYNGEE. Broader study findings: Researchers sampled blood only, noting tissue repertoires likely differ. Generation probability values for non-shared clonotypes were lower than those for clonotypes shared by all four donors.

Data came from immunoSEQ multiplex PCR; TCRdb stores just in-frame clones and leaves some out. The data show 190,000 or so clones, with 65% to 70% seen just once and under 11% held by the top ten. The receptor's source is a man under 40 in good health. The chain links TRBV9 to TRBJ2-1, with a weak D call TRBD2 (5 bases). The material sequenced was memory CD4+ T cells sorted from blood. Indicated subset: CD45RA-negative fraction. The CDR3 protein is CASSASPSSYNEQFF. As DNA, the CDR3 is TGTGCCAGCAGCGCTAGCCCGAGCTCCTACAATGAGCAGTTCTTC.